The entry that follows covers one T cell receptor (beta chain) sequence. Its target is not known. These data belong to a study of cytomegalovirus exposure and HLA in healthy donors. Study-level results: The classifier reportedly diagnosed cytomegalovirus status with high sensitivity and specificity. CMV antigen specificity was confirmed in vitro for three CMV-associated chains.

Germline CDR1 and CDR2: KGHSH and LQKENI. The CDR3 sequence is 15 residues long. Losses at the gene ends were 3 bases for V and 1 base for J; bases not matched to a gene: 1. The protocol was immunoSEQ multiplex PCR, while the TCRdb copy is restricted to in-frame clones and leaves out a portion. The sample includes about 64,000 clones, just over 90% of them seen just once. The donors belonged to the roughly 130-subject validation cohort, separate from the approximately 700-subject first cohort. This TCR derives from a woman between 18 and 29 years old in good health and CMV-seronegative. The chain employs TRBV18 and TRBJ2-2; 8 nucleotides line up with TRBD1. Sequencing input: PBMCs. CDR3 residues: CASSPGTGNTGELFF. As DNA, the CDR3 is TGTGCCAGCTCACCCGGGACAGGGAACACCGGGGAGCTGTTTTTT.